One sample yielded the 2 T cell receptor beta chains listed below, sequenced in a study of CD8+ T cells in alopecia areata. RNA extraction was followed by reverse transcription into cDNA, which acted as the sequencing template. Repertoires were generated with immunoSEQ multiplex PCR, while TCRdb's copy carries only in-frame clones and drops some. The table records roughly 150,000 clones, roughly 61% of them present only once. Specimen: CD4+ T cells sorted from blood, collected at week 0. These receptor sequences come from a human donor with alopecia areata.

This clone was seen only a few times. The rearrangement uses TRBV29-1 and TRBJ1-1; TRBD1 agrees at 12 bases. The V gene end was trimmed by 6 bases and the J gene end by 5 bases; junction bases not matched to a gene: 4. In germline, CDR1 is SQVTM, CDR2 ANQGSEA. The CDR3 loop spans 13 amino acids. CDR3 sequence: CSVRDRGQTEAFF. Written as DNA, the CDR3 is TGCAGCGTCCGGGACAGGGGGCAAACTGAAGCTTTCTTT.

This chain links TRBV7-2 with TRBJ2-7, with D perhaps matching TRBD1 or TRBD2 (6 bases each). This CDR3 comprises 16 residues. The germline gives CDR1 SGHTA, CDR2 FQGNSA. V was cut by 4 bases and J by 4 bases, with 20 bases left in between. CDR3 bases: TGTGCCAGCAGCTCGAGGGGGGTGTCGCAATCGTACGAGCAGTACTTC. This gives the protein CASSSRGVSQSYEQYF.